This T cell receptor (beta chain) is drawn from a study of T cells in Graves' hyperthyroidism and ophthalmopathy. Overall study context: Any treatment followed the collection of peripheral blood at initial diagnosis.

TCR beta CDR3 regions were amplified from RNA transcripts. The HTBI primer set served for first-round RT-PCR of the TCR CDR3. TCRdb reprocessed the multiplex PCR reads via MiXCR and lists one record per CDR3 protein. The sample records approximately 30,000 distinct CDR3 sequences, around 52% being singletons. The trim removed 1 base at V and 6 bases at J, leaving 0 bases unmatched. The germline V gene encodes CDR1 SGHAT and CDR2 FQNNGV. The CDR3 loop spans 15 amino acids. The clonotype originates from a woman aged 40 to 50 with Graves' ophthalmopathy. The chain couples TRBV11-2 to TRBJ2-2, with 12 nucleotides matching TRBD2. The sample consisted of blood. The CDR3 here is CASSLGLAGAGELFF. For the CDR3, the DNA is TGTGCCAGCAGCTTAGGACTAGCGGGAGCCGGGGAGCTGTTTTTT.